The clone carrying this T cell receptor (beta chain) was counted between two and nine times. Profiling relied on immunoSEQ multiplex PCR, and the TCRdb table lists in-frame clones only, not all of them. Here the sample spans some 16,000 clones, over 60% being singletons. This CDR3 is 15 amino acids long. V lost 6 bases, J lost 6 bases, and 15 bases lay in between. Germline CDR1 and CDR2: MNHEY and SMNVEV (reference sequence). The data are from a study of OX40 agonist ivuxolimab in advanced cancers. The sample here was CD4+ or CD8+ T cells sorted from blood, taken in a trial of the OX40 agonist ivuxolimab. The sequence came from an adult with an advanced solid tumor such as melanoma, head and neck, liver or kidney cancer. V usage is TRBV27 and J usage is TRBJ1-6; D not certain. The CDR3 DNA follows: TGTGCCAGCAGGGTCGGCCCCTCGGGTAATTCACCCCTCCACTTT. Protein: CASRVGPSGNSPLHF.